The entry that follows covers one T cell receptor beta chain sequence. Germline values: CDR1 LNHNV, CDR2 YYDKDF (reference sequence). The CDR3 extends over 16 amino acids. V gave up 1 base and J gave up 0 bases; unmatched junction bases: 4. The data belong to a study of blood T cell repertoires in COVID-19. Study context: Sample material is recorded as cDNA or gDNA derived from T cells, B-cell-depleted T cells, or PBMCs.

Methods used by the authors: For nucleated cells, counts were estimated from reference gene primer amplification. Produced via immunoSEQ multiplex PCR; TCRdb's table is partial and in-frame only. The V and J calls and clone size come from that table; D and trimming were worked out from the DNA. The table shows a few hundred thousand clones, with around 92% occurring only once. Material: PBMCs or T cells enriched from blood (not recorded which). The TCR originated in a woman between 25 and 40 years old who had recovered from COVID-19. The chain is built from TRBV15 and TRBJ2-3; 7 nucleotides align to TRBD2. The CDR3 DNA is TGTGCCACCAGCAGAGCTAGCGGATCTAGCACAGATACGCAGTATTTT. Its translation: CATSRASGSSTDTQYF.